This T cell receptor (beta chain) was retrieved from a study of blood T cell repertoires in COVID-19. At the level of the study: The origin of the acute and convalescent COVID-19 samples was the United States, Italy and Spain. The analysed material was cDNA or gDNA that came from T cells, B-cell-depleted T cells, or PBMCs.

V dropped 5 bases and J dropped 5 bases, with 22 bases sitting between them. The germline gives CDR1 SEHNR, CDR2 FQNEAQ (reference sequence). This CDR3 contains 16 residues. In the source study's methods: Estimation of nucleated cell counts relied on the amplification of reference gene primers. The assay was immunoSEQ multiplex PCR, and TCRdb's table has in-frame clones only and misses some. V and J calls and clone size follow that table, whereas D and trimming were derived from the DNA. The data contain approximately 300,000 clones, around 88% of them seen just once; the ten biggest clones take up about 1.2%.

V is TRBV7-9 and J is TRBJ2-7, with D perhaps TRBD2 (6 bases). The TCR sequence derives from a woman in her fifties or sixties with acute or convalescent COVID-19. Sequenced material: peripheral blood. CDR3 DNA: TGTGCCAGCAGCCAAGAGGGGCGGGACCTCAGCGACGAGCAGTACGTC. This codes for CASSQEGRDLSDEQYV.